This T cell receptor (beta chain) was recovered during a study of cytomegalovirus exposure and HLA in healthy donors. A note on this clone: No antigen is known for it. The junction differs from germline at one of its ends, possibly a read error.

Study conclusions and caveats: The authors considered a cluster of highly shared sequence variants likely to be a sequencing artifact.

Primers included in the PCR were 60 Vbeta and 13 Jbeta primers. Using immunoSEQ multiplex PCR, the repertoire was profiled, and TCRdb retains in-frame clones only, with some absent. The sample records 100,000 to 150,000 clones, around four fifths being singletons. The CDR3 runs 14 residues. The germline V gene encodes CDR1 SGHRS and CDR2 YFSETQ. Specimen: PBMCs. The V call is TRBV5-1, the J call TRBJ2-1; the match to TRBD1 covers 10 bases. The TCR sequence derives from a male donor in good health and CMV-seropositive. The CDR3 loop is CASNRQGAYNGQFF. The CDR3 DNA follows: TGCGCCAGCAACAGACAGGGGGCGTACAATGGGCAGTTCTTC.